These 6 T cell receptor beta chains were sequenced from one sample in a study of blood T cell repertoires in COVID-19. Generated by immunoSEQ multiplex PCR, the TCRdb table keeps only in-frame clones and is missing some. The sample contains 310,000 or so clones, roughly 87% of which appear only once. The sequenced sample consisted of peripheral blood. The receptor source for this set is a man aged 25-45 years with COVID-19, enrolled during active disease.

This clone was observed a single time. V is TRBV24-1 and J is TRBJ2-1, with D maybe TRBD2 (5 bases). Trimming took 4 bases from V and 2 from J, leaving 8 bases between them. This CDR3 is 14 amino acids long. Germline assignment: CDR1 KGHDR and CDR2 SFDVKD. In DNA, the CDR3 is TGTGCCACCAGTGAACCCGGGACCTACAATGAGCAGTTCTTC. As protein: CATSEPGTYNEQFF.

This chain uses TRBV7-6 with TRBJ2-5; 11 bases agree with TRBD2. Looked up from germline, CDR1 is SGHVS and CDR2 is FNYEAQ. The V gene end was trimmed by 4 bases and the J gene end by 5 bases; junction bases not matched to a gene: 9. This CDR3 contains 16 residues. CDR3 nucleotide sequence: TGTGCCAGCAGCTCTTATAGCGGGGGGGCCGGGGAGACCCAGTACTTC. This translates into CASSSYSGGAGETQYF.

The rearrangement uses TRBV27 and TRBJ2-1; 7 bases agree with TRBD1. The germline V gene encodes CDR1 MNHEY and CDR2 SMNVEV (reference sequence). The junction had 9 bases not matched to a gene; V was cut back by 4 bases and J by 6 bases. The CDR3 runs 15 residues. In DNA form, the CDR3 reads TGTGCCAGCAGTTCCCTGGCGACAGGGCTCAATGAGCAGTTCTTC. It encodes CASSSLATGLNEQFF.

The chain combines TRBV12-2 with TRBJ1-6. TRBV12-2 is designated a pseudogene. The CDR3 runs 16 residues. CDR3 sequence: CASRFRLSPYNSPLHF. The CDR3 nucleotides read TGTGCAAGTCGTTTTCGCCTTAGTCCCTATAATTCACCCCTCCACTTT.

The rearrangement joins TRBV6-5 to TRBJ1-3; TRBD1 aligns across 8 bases. Germline CDR1 MNHEY, CDR2 SVGAGI. The junction had 3 bases not matched to a gene; V was cut back by 6 bases and J by 2 bases. This CDR3 region has 14 residues. CDR3 bases: TGTGCCAGCAGGGAGACAGGGGCTGGAAACACCATATATTTT. It is translated as CASRETGAGNTIYF.

The V and J genes are TRBV6-2 or TRBV6-3 and TRBJ2-4; TRBD1 aligns across 9 bases. CDR1 and CDR2 (germline): MNHEY, SVGEGT. The CDR3 runs 12 residues. The trim removed 6 bases at V and 8 bases at J, leaving 2 bases unmatched. CDR3 sequence: CASSDRGDIQYF. CDR3 coding DNA: TGTGCCAGCAGCGACAGGGGGGACATTCAGTACTTC.